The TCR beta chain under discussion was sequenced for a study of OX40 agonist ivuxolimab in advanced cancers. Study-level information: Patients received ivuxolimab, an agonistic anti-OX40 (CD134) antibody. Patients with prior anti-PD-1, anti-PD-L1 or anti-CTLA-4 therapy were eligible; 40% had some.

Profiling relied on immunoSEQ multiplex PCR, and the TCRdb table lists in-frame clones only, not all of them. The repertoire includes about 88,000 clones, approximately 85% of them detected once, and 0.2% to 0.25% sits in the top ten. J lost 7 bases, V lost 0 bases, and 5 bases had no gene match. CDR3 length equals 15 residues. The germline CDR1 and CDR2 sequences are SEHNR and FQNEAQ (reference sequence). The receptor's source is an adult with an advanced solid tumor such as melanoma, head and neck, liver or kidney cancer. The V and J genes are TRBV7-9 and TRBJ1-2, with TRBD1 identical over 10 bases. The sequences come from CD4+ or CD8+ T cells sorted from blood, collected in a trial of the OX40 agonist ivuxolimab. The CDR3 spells CASSLAGQGVGGYTF. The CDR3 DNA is TGTGCCAGCAGCTTAGCTGGACAGGGGGTAGGTGGCTACACCTTC.